One and the same sample provided the 10 T cell receptor beta chains below, sequenced in a study of T cell repertoires in cytomegalovirus infection. Each CDR3 protein gets one entry after TCRdb re-called the reads with MiXCR. The data contain about 300,000 distinct CDR3 sequences, around 9.1% of them singletons. The sequenced sample was PBMCs. The receptors were sampled from a human donor in good health (CMV status not recorded). Some clones in this sample may be carry-over from other donors' samples.

This clonotype was counted many times. The rearrangement uses TRBV20-1 and TRBJ2-1; D not resolved. CDR3 length equals 12 residues. Per germline, CDR1 DFQATT and CDR2 SNEGSKA (reference sequence). The ends were cut back, 6 bases at V and 7 bases at J, with 13 bases in the middle. The CDR3 protein is CSANAEWNEQFF. The CDR3 region has the DNA TGCAGTGCGAACGCGGAGTGGAATGAGCAGTTCTTC.

This clonotype was counted ten times or more. The J gene is TRBJ2-2, the V gene TRBV15; D unresolved. Trimming removed 0 bases from V and 7 bases from J, with 9 bases in between. The CDR3 has 14 amino acids. Germline loops: CDR1 LNHNV, CDR2 YYDKDF (reference sequence). The CDR3 coding sequence is TGTGCCACCAGCAGAGATTTAAAAGTCGGGGAGCTGTTTTTT. Translation: CATSRDLKVGELFF.

Ten or more counts support this clonotype. V is TRBV6-2 or TRBV6-3 and J is TRBJ2-2; D is ambiguous. The CDR3 length is 18 residues. The germline V gene has CDR1 MNHEY and CDR2 SVGEGT. Trimming took off 7 bases at V and 3 bases at J, with 24 bases between the two ends. The CDR3 sequence is CASNFRGNGGPHTGELFF. CDR3 nucleotides: TGTGCCAGCAACTTTCGTGGGAACGGCGGCCCTCACACCGGGGAGCTGTTTTTT.

This clonotype ranks as medium-sized (0.01 to 0.1%). The chain combines TRBV7-6 with TRBJ2-1, with 9 bases matching TRBD2. Germline V CDR1 and CDR2: SGHVS, FNYEAQ. The CDR3 is made up of 16 amino acids. Trimming removed 3 bases from V and 5 bases from J; junction bases left unmatched: 8. The CDR3 is CASSFLAGGGDNEQFF. The CDR3 DNA is TGTGCCAGCAGCTTCCTGGCGGGGGGGGGGGACAATGAGCAGTTCTTC.

This clonotype was seen many times. This chain joins TRBV7-2 and TRBJ1-2; the D gene is possibly TRBD1 (5 bases). The germline V gene has CDR1 SGHTA and CDR2 FQGNSA. The germline V and J ends were trimmed by 5 bases and 5 bases, with 12 bases remaining between them. The CDR3 runs 13 residues. CDR3 region: CASSGVGGYGYTF. The CDR3 nucleotides are TGTGCCAGCAGCGGAGTCGGGGGGTATGGCTACACCTTC.

This clonotype was observed once. The V gene is TRBV14, the J gene TRBJ2-1; D not resolved. V was trimmed by 0 bases and J by 10 bases, leaving 7 bases between them. Germline values: CDR1 SGHDN, CDR2 FVKESK. The CDR3 runs to 12 residues. For the CDR3, the DNA is TGTGCCAGCAGCCAAGAAGTAGGGGAGCAGTTCTTC. It specifies CASSQEVGEQFF. The full variable domain, its missing parts supplied by reference TRBV14 and TRBJ2-1, is EAGVTQFPSHSVIEKGQTVTLRCDPISGHDNLYWYRRVMGKEIKFLLHFVKESKQDESGMPNNRFLAERTGGTYSTLKVQPAELEDSGVYFCASSQEVGEQFFGPGTRLTVL.

In regard to this clonotype: The junction departs from germline at one end; a sequencing error may be responsible. The chain carries TRBV28 and TRBJ2-1; TRBD2 aligns across 9 bases. Germline V lookup: CDR1 MDHEN, CDR2 SYDVKM. The CDR3 length is 15 residues. In DNA, the CDR3 is TGTGCCAGCAGTCTCCCTAGCGGGGTTCACAATGAGCTGTTCTTC. Its protein product is CASSLPSGVHNELFF.

In this sample, this clonotype turned up a few times. The chain couples TRBV29-1 to TRBJ2-7; TRBD2 is a possible D gene (5 bases). Germline loops: CDR1 SQVTM, CDR2 ANQGSEA. Trimming removed 4 bases from V and 7 bases from J, with 11 bases in between. The CDR3 sequence is 11 residues long. In DNA, the CDR3 is TGCAGCGTTGCAGATACGGGGGAGCAGTACTTC. Its translation is CSVADTGEQYF.

The chain couples TRBV12-3 or TRBV12-4 to TRBJ2-5; 8 nucleotides line up with TRBD2. The trim removed 5 bases at V and 2 bases at J, leaving 4 bases unmatched. The CDR3 covers 14 residues. The CDR3 spells CASSRTSPQETQYF. The CDR3, as DNA: TGTGCCAGCAGTCGGACTAGCCCACAAGAGACCCAGTACTTC.

This clonotype was seen many times. V gene TRBV7-2 combines with J gene TRBJ1-1, with D possibly matching TRBD1 (5 bases). The V gene's germline CDR1 is SGHTA and CDR2 FQGNSA. The V gene lost 2 bases and the J gene lost 0 bases, with 13 bases spanning the gap. The CDR3 spans 16 residues. For the CDR3, the DNA is TGTGCCAGCAGCTTAACGATACCGACAGTGAACACTGAAGCTTTCTTT. This translates into CASSLTIPTVNTEAFF.